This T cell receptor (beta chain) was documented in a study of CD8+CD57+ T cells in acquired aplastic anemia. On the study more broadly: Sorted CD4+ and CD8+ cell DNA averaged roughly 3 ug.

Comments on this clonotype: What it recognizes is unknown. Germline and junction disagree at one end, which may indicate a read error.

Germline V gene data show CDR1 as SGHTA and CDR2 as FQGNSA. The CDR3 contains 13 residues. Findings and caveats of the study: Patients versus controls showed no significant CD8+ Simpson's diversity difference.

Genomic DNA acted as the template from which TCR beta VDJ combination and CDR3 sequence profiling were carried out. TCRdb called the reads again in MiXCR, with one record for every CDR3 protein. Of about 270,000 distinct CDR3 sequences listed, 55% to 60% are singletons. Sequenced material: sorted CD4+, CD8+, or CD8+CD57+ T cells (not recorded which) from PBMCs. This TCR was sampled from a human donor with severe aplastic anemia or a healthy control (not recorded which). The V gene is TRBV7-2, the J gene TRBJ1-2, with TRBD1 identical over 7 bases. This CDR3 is CASSFEGAGGCTF. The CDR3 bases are TGTGCCAGCAGCTTTGAGGGGGCTGGTGGCTGCACCTTC. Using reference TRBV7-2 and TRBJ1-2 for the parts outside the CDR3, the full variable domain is GAGVSQSPSNKVTEKGKDVELRCDPISGHTALYWYRQSLGQGLEFLIYFQGNSAPDKSGLPSDRFSAERTGGSVSTLTIQRTQQEDSAVYLCASSFEGAGGCTFGSGTRLTVV.